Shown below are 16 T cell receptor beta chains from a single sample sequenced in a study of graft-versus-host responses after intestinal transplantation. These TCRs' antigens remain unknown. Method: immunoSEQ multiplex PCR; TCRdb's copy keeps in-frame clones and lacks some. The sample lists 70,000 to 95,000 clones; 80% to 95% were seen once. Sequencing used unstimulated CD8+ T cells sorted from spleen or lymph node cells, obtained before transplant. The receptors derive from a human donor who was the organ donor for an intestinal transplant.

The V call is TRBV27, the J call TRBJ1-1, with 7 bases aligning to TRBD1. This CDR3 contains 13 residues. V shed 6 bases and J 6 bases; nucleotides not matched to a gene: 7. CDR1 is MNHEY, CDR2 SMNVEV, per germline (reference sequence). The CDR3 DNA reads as TGTGCCAGCAGCCCCAACAGGGGCGCTGAAGCTTTCTTT. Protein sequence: CASSPNRGAEAFF.

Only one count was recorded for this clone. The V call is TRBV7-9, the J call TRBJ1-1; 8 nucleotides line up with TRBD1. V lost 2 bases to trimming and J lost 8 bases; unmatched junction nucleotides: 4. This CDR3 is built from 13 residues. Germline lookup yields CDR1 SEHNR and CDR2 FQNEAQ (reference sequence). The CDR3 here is CASSLLGQGEAFF. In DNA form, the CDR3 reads TGTGCCAGCAGCTTACTAGGACAGGGAGAAGCTTTCTTT.

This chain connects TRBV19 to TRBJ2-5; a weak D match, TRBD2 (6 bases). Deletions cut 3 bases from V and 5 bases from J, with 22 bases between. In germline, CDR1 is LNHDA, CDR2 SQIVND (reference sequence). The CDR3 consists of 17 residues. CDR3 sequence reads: CASSMGAGGGWSETQYF. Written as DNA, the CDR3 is TGTGCCAGTAGTATGGGAGCCGGGGGTGGCTGGTCGGAGACCCAGTACTTC.

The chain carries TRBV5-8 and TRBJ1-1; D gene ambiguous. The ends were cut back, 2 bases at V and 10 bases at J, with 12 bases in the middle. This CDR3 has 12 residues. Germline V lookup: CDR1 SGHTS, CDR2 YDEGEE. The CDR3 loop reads CASSLPGFAAFF. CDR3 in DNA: TGTGCCAGCAGCTTACCGGGTTTTGCAGCTTTCTTT.

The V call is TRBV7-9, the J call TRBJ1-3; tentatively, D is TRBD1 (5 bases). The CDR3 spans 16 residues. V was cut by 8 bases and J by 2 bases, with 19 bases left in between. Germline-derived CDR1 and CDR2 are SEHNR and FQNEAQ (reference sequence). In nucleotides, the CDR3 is TGTGCCAGCTCTGGGGCCACAACCTCCGCTGGAAACACCATATATTTT. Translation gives CASSGATTSAGNTIYF.

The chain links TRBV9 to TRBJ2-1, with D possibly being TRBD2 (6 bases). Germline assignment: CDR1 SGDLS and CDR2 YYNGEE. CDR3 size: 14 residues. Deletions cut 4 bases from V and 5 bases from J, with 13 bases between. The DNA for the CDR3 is TGTGCCAGCAGCTCCCGCGGGGTGGACAATGAGCAGTTCTTC. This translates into CASSSRGVDNEQFF. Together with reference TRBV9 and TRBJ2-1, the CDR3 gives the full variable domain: DSGVTQTPKHLITATGQRVTLRCSPRSGDLSVYWYQQSLDQGLQFLIQYYNGEERAKGNILERFSAQQFPDLHSELNLSSLELGDSALYFCASSSRGVDNEQFFGPGTRLTVL.

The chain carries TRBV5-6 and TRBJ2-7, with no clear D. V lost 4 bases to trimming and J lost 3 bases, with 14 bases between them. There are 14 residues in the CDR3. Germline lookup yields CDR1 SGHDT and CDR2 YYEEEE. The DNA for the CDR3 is TGTGCCAGCAGCAGCACCAATGTTAACTACGAGCAGTACTTC. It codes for CASSSTNVNYEQYF.

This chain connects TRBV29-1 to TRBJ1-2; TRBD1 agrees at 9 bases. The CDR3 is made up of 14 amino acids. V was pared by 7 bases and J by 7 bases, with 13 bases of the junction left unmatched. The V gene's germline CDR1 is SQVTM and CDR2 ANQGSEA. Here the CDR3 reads CSAGLQGASGGYTF. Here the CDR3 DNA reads TGCAGCGCTGGGCTACAGGGGGCGTCCGGTGGCTACACCTTC.

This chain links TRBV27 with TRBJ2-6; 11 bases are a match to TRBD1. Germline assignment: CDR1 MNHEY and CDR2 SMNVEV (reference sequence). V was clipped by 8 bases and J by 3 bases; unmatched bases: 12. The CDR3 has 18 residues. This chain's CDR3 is CASYGQGAYPGGANVLTF. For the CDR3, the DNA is TGTGCCAGCTATGGACAGGGGGCGTATCCAGGTGGGGCCAACGTCCTGACTTTC.

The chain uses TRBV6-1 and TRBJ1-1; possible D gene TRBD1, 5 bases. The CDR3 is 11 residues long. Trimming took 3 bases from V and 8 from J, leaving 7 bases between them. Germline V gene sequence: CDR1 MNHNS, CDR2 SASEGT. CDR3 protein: CASSEWGEAFF. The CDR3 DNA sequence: TGTGCCAGCAGTGAGTGGGGCGAAGCTTTCTTT.

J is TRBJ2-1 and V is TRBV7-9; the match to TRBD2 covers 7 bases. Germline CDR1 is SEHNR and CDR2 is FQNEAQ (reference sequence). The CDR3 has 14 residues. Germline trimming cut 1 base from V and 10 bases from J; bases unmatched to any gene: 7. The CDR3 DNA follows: TGTGCCAGCAGCTTAGGTCGGGAGGTGGAAGAGCAGTTCTTC. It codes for CASSLGREVEEQFF.

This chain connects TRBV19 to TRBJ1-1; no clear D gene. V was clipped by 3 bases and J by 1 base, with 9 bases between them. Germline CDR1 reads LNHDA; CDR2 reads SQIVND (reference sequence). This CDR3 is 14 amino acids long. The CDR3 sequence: CASSIKSENTEAFF. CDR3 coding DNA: TGTGCCAGTAGTATCAAGTCAGAGAACACTGAAGCTTTCTTT.

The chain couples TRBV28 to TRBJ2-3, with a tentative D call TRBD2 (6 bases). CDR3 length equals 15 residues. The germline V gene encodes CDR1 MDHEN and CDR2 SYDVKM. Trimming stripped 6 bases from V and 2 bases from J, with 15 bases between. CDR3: CASRGGGGATDTQYF. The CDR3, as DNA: TGTGCCAGCAGGGGCGGCGGAGGGGCCACAGATACGCAGTATTTT.

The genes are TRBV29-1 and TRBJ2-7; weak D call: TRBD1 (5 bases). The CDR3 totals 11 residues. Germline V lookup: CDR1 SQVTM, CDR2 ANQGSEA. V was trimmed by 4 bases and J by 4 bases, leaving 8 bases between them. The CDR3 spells CSVGGVYEQYF. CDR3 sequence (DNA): TGCAGCGTTGGGGGCGTGTACGAGCAGTACTTC.

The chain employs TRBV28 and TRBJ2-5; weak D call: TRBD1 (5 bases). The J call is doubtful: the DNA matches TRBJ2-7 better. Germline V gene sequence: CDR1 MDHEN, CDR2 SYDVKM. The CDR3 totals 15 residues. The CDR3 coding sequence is TGTGCCAGCAGTTCCAGACAGCTAACTTTCTACGAGCAGTACTTC. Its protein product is CASSSRQLTFYEQYF.

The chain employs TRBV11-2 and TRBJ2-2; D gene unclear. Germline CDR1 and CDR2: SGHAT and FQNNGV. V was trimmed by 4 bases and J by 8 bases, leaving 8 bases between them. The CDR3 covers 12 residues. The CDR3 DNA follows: TGTGCCAGCAGCTCCTCCCAGGGGGAGCTGTTTTTT. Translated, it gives CASSSSQGELFF.